The 20 T cell receptor beta chains below come from one sample, sequenced in a study of T cells of healthy individuals. TCRdb ran MiXCR on the 5' RACE reads and lists one entry per CDR3 protein. Here the sample spans about 82,000 distinct CDR3 sequences, more than 5% being singletons. The receptors originated from a female donor in good health.

This clonotype was counted at least ten times. V and J are TRBV7-2 and TRBJ1-3, with D hard to call. The ends were cut back, 5 bases at V and 0 bases at J, with 11 bases in the middle. There are 15 residues in the CDR3. Germline assignment: CDR1 SGHTA and CDR2 FQGNSA. The CDR3 bases are TGTGCCAGCAGCCCACACCTTATCTCTGGAAACACCATATATTTT. Its protein product is CASSPHLISGNTIYF. The complete variable domain, with remaining parts taken from reference TRBV7-2 and TRBJ1-3, reads GAGVSQSPSNKVTEKGKDVELRCDPISGHTALYWYRQSLGQGLEFLIYFQGNSAPDKSGLPSDRFSAERTGGSVSTLTIQRTQQEDSAVYLCASSPHLISGNTIYFGEGSWLTVV.

V usage is TRBV4-2 and J usage is TRBJ2-1, with TRBD2 matching 11 bases. Unmatched junction bases numbered 5, after V lost 0 bases and J lost 4 bases. Germline-derived CDR1 and CDR2 are LGHNA and YNFKEQ. This CDR3 has 17 amino acids. The CDR3 DNA is TGTGCCAGCAGCCAAGATACCGGGACTAGCGGTTACAATGAGCAGTTCTTC. It codes for CASSQDTGTSGYNEQFF.

Ten or more counts support this clonotype. The CDR3 nucleotides read TGCAGCGAATTTGGACAGGATGGCTACACCTTC. Amino acids: CSEFGQDGYTF. The chain links TRBV29-1 to TRBJ1-2; TRBD1 agrees at 7 bases. Losses at the gene ends were 7 bases for V and 6 bases for J; bases not matched to a gene: 5. CDR1 and CDR2 (germline): SQVTM, ANQGSEA. CDR3 length: 11 amino acids.

There are many counts of this clonotype. This chain joins TRBV25-1 and TRBJ2-7; no clear D. V was shortened by 3 bases and J by 7 bases, with 13 bases between the two germline ends. The CDR3 loop spans 13 amino acids. Germline CDR1 reads MGHDK; CDR2 reads SYGVNS. CDR3 sequence (DNA): TGTGCCAGCAGTGAGTCTGACGTCTGGGAGCAGTACTTC. This codes for CASSESDVWEQYF.

This clonotype showed up just a few times. The chain joins TRBV12-3 or TRBV12-4 to TRBJ2-7; maybe TRBD2 (6 bases). V lost 4 bases and J 3 bases, leaving 13 bases between the germline ends. The CDR3 spans 14 residues. CDR3 in amino acids: CASSSGLQSYEQYF. The CDR3 DNA reads TGTGCCAGCAGTTCGGGACTCCAGAGCTACGAGCAGTACTTC.

This clonotype has only a few counts. V gene TRBV20-1 combines with J gene TRBJ2-1, with 8 nucleotides matching TRBD2. J was trimmed by 1 base and V by 3 bases; bases with no gene match: 14. CDR3 length: 18 amino acids. CDR1 is DFQATT, CDR2 SNEGSKA, per germline (reference sequence). The CDR3 DNA sequence: TGCAGTGCTAGCCCGGGACTAGGGTCCCTTTTGTCCTACAATGAGCAGTTCTTC. Encoded protein: CSASPGLGSLLSYNEQFF.

This clonotype has a count of ten or more. The gene calls are TRBV4-3 and TRBJ2-1; D unclear. The CDR3 totals 15 residues. Trimming took 0 bases from V and 0 from J, leaving 6 bases between them. CDR1 and CDR2 from the germline V gene are LGHNA and YSLEER. Here the CDR3 reads CASSQDLSSYNEQFF. The CDR3 coding sequence is TGCGCCAGCAGCCAAGATCTCAGCTCCTACAATGAGCAGTTCTTC.

This clonotype has at least ten counts. The V call is TRBV5-1, the J call TRBJ2-1, with 10 bases identical to TRBD2. The CDR3 extends over 15 amino acids. The J segment lost 7 bases and the V segment lost 5 bases, leaving 9 bases of the junction unmatched. Germline V gene data show CDR1 as SGHRS and CDR2 as YFSETQ. CDR3 loop: CASSWSSGSLNEQFF. The CDR3 bases are TGCGCCAGCAGTTGGTCTAGCGGGAGTCTAAATGAGCAGTTCTTC.

V and J are TRBV7-9 and TRBJ1-3, with 8 nucleotides matching TRBD1. The germline gives CDR1 SEHNR, CDR2 FQNEAQ (reference sequence). The CDR3 has 16 residues. V was pared by 5 bases and J by 0 bases, with 6 bases of the junction left unmatched. This CDR3 reads CASSVSGGSSGNTIYF. CDR3 DNA sequence: TGTGCCAGCAGCGTCTCAGGGGGCAGCTCTGGAAACACCATATATTTT.

This clonotype occurred a few times. The V gene is TRBV7-2, the J gene TRBJ2-7, with 8 positions matching TRBD1. The CDR3 sequence is 16 residues long. CDR1 is SGHTA and CDR2 is FQGNSA in the germline V gene. The V segment lost 3 bases and the J segment 0 bases; nucleotides outside the gene matches: 7. The CDR3 DNA is TGTGCCAGCAGCTTTAACCCAGGGGGCGTCTCCTACGAGCAGTACTTC. Translated: CASSFNPGGVSYEQYF.

The V call is TRBV30, the J call TRBJ2-7; D uncertain. Trimming took 4 bases from V and 0 from J, leaving 7 bases between them. Germline V gives CDR1 GTSNPN, CDR2 SVGIG (reference sequence). The CDR3 covers 12 residues. Here the CDR3 DNA reads TGTGCCTGGACAGCCAGCTCCTACGAGCAGTACTTC. Amino acid sequence: CAWTASSYEQYF.

The table lists this clonotype with many counts. The J gene is TRBJ2-2, the V gene TRBV7-2; D not resolved. Germline loops: CDR1 SGHTA, CDR2 FQGNSA. With 3 bases removed from V and 6 bases from J, the gap between germline ends came to 11 bases. The CDR3 runs to 14 residues. The CDR3 nucleotides read TGTGCCAGCAGCTTGCTCACTTCCTCCGGGGAGCTGTTTTTT. It encodes CASSLLTSSGELFF.

This clonotype has at least ten counts. The V gene is TRBV28, the J gene TRBJ1-3; no reliable D call. The CDR3 runs 12 residues. From germline, CDR1 is MDHEN and CDR2 SYDVKM. CDR3: CTSASSGNTIYF. In nucleotides, the CDR3 is TGTACAAGCGCGTCCTCTGGAAACACCATATATTTT.

In its sample, this clonotype was seen many times. This chain uses TRBV7-6 with TRBJ1-2; D not certain. CDR3 length: 13 amino acids. Germline V gene lookup returns CDR1 SGHVS and CDR2 FNYEAQ. V lost 4 bases, J lost 5 bases, and 11 bases lay in between. The CDR3 DNA is TGTGCCAGCAGCTCGGGTGGTGGATATGGCTACACCTTC. This gives the protein CASSSGGGYGYTF.

This clonotype showed up just a few times. The V and J genes are TRBV7-2 and TRBJ1-6; D gene ambiguous. Germline V gives CDR1 SGHTA, CDR2 FQGNSA. The V gene lost 5 bases and the J gene lost 6 bases, with 11 bases spanning the gap. CDR3 size: 14 residues. CDR3 sequence reads: CASSRPDPNSPLHF. CDR3 DNA: TGTGCCAGCAGCCGGCCCGATCCTAATTCACCCCTCCACTTT.

In its sample, this clonotype was seen many times. The rearrangement uses TRBV29-1 and TRBJ1-4; the D gene is possibly TRBD1 (5 bases). Germline values: CDR1 SQVTM, CDR2 ANQGSEA. This CDR3 contains 14 residues. V was cut by 6 bases and J by 5 bases, with 16 bases left in between. This CDR3 is CSVPHEGKNEKLFF. The DNA of the CDR3 is TGCAGCGTACCCCATGAGGGGAAGAATGAAAAACTGTTTTTT.

This clonotype came up many times. The V and J genes are TRBV6-2 or TRBV6-3 and TRBJ1-5; D is possibly TRBD1 (6 bases). Between the trimmed V and J ends, which lost 4 bases and 0 bases, there was a span of 19 bases. The CDR3 is 18 residues long. Germline lookup yields CDR1 MNHEY and CDR2 SVGEGT. The CDR3 sequence is CASSFQGPGTNSNQPQHF. CDR3 bases: TGTGCCAGCAGTTTCCAAGGACCCGGGACAAATAGCAATCAGCCCCAGCATTTT.

This clonotype was counted ten times or more. The genes are TRBV5-1 and TRBJ2-1; TRBD2 agrees at 7 bases. The CDR3 runs 15 residues. Trimming took 0 bases from V and 6 from J; bases not matched to a gene: 6. The V gene's germline CDR1 is SGHRS and CDR2 YFSETQ. CDR3 sequence (DNA): TGCGCCAGCAGCTTGGAGGGCGGGAGTGTCAATGAGCAGTTCTTC. It is translated as CASSLEGGSVNEQFF.

This clonotype was seen more than once but under ten times. The DNA for the CDR3 is TGTGCCAGCAGTCGAGCTACAGGGTCCAGTTCACCCCTCCACTTT. It codes for CASSRATGSSSPLHF. The V and J genes are TRBV12-3 or TRBV12-4 and TRBJ1-6; maybe TRBD1 (6 bases). V was pared by 5 bases and J by 9 bases, with 17 bases between. The length of the CDR3 is 15 residues.

There are a few counts of this clonotype. This chain connects TRBV6-5 to TRBJ1-2, with 7 bases lining up with TRBD1. The V gene's germline CDR1 is MNHEY and CDR2 SVGAGI. J gave up 2 bases and V 4 bases, and 4 bases lay outside the gene matches. There are 14 residues in the CDR3. CDR3: CASSLGQLNYGYTF. The DNA of the CDR3 is TGTGCCAGCAGTTTGGGACAGCTGAACTATGGCTACACCTTC.